This TCR beta chain was obtained from a study of blood T cell repertoires in COVID-19. About the study: Acute and convalescent COVID-19 specimens originated in the United States, Italy and Spain. PBMCs, B-cell-depleted T cells, or T cells were the source of the cDNA or gDNA that made up the material.

The study drew participants aged about 18 to 95 years from approximately 25 US areas. V was cut by 6 bases and J by 9 bases, with 9 bases left in between. The CDR3 is 11 residues long. CDR1 is MNHEY and CDR2 is SVGAGI in the germline V gene. In the original workflow: Using reference gene primer amplification, nucleated cell counts were estimated. The table came from immunoSEQ multiplex PCR; TCRdb's copy has only in-frame clones and leaves some out. That table is the source of V, J and clone size, and D and trimming were worked out from the DNA. In the table there are over 120,000 clones, around 87% of which are singletons.

The source of this sequence is a man in his 60s who had recovered from COVID-19. The chain recombines TRBV6-5 with TRBJ1-5, with D tentatively TRBD1 (6 bases). The source material was PBMCs or T cells enriched from blood (not recorded which). In nucleotides, the CDR3 is TGTGCCAGCAGCAGCAGGGGGCCCCAGCATTTT. Encoded protein: CASSSRGPQHF.